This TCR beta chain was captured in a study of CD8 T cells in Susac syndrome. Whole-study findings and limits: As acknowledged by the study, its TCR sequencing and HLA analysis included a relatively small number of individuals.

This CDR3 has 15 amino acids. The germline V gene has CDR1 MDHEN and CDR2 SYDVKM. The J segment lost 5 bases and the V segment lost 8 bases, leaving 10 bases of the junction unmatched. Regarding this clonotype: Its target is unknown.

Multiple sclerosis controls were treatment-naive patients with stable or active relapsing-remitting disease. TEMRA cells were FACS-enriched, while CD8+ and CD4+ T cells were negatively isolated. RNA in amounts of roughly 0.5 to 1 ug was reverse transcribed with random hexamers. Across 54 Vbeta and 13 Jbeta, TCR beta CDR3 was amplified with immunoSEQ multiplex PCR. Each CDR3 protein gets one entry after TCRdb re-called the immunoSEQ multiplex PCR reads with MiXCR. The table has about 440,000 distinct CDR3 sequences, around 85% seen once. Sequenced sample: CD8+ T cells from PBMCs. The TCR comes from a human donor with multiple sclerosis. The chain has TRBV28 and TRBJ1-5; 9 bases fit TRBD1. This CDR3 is CASRGGQGEDQPQHF. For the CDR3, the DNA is TGTGCCAGCCGTGGGGGACAGGGAGAGGATCAGCCCCAGCATTTT.